This TCR beta chain originates from a study of T cells in tumors after PD-1 blockade. Assay: immunoSEQ multiplex PCR; the TCRdb copy retains only in-frame clones and omits some. This sample has 13,000 to 15,000 clones, with approximately 73% found just once. The length of the CDR3 is 16 residues. With 3 bases removed from V and 0 bases from J, the gap between germline ends came to 12 bases. Germline CDR1 is MGHRA and CDR2 is YSYEKL. The source was tumor tissue, collected after anti-PD-1 treatment. This TCR came from a human donor with cutaneous squamous cell carcinoma. The chain uses TRBV4-1 and TRBJ2-1; D is unresolved. CDR3 coding DNA: TGCGCCAGCAGCCAGGTGGACCTGGTCTCCTACAATGAGCAGTTCTTC. Residues: CASSQVDLVSYNEQFF.